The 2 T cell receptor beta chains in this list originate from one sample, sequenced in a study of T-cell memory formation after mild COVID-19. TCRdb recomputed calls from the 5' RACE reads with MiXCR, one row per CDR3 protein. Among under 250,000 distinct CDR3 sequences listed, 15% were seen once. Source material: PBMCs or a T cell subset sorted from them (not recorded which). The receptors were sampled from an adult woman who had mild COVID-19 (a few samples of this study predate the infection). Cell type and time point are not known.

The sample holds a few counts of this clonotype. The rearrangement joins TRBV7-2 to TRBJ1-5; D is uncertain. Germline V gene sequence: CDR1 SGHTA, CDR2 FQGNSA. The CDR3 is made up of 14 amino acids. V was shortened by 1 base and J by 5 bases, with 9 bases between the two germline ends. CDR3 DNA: TGTGCCAGCAGCTTAGTACCAATCGATCAGCCCCAGCATTTT. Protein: CASSLVPIDQPQHF.

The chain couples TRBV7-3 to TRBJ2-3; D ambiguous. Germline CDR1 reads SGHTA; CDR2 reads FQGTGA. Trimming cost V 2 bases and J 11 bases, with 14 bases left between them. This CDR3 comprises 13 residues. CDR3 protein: CASSLGRNEMQYF. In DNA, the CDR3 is TGTGCCAGCAGCTTAGGCCGGAATGAAATGCAGTATTTT.